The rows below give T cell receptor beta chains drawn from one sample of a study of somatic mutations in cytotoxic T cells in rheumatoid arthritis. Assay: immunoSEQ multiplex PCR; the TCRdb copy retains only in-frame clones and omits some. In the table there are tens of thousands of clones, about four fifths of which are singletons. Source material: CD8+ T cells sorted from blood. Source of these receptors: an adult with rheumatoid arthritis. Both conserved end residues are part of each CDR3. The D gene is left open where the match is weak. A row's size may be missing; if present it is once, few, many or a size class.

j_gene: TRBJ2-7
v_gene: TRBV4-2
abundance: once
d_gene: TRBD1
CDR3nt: TGTGCCAGCAGCCAAGAAGGGACAGGGGACTCCTACGAGCAGTACTTC
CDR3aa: CASSQEGTGDSYEQYF

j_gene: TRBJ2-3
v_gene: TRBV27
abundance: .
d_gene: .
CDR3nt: TGTGCCAGCAGTTTAATAGGGGAGAGTACGCAGTATTTT
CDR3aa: CASSLIGESTQYF

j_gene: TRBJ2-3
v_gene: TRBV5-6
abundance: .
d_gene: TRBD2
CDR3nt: TGTGCCAGCAGCCTAGGGACTAGCGCTTGGTGGGTGGATACGCAGTATTTT
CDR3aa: CASSLGTSAWWVDTQYF

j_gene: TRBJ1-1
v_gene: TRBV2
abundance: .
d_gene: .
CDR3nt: TGTGCCAGCAGAAAACAGTTCCGGAACACTGAAGCTTTCTTT
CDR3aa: CASRKQFRNTEAFF

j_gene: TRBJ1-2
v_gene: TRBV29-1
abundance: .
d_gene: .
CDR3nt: TGCAGCGTTGAAGCGGCCTATGGCTACACCTTC
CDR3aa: CSVEAAYGYTF

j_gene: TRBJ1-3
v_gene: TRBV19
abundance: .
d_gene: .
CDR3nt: TGTGCCAGTAGTACCCTACAGGGTAGGTCCGTGAGAAACACCATATATTTT
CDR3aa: CASSTLQGRSVRNTIYF

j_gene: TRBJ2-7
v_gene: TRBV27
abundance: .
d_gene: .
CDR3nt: TGTGCCAGCAGCTGGGCGGCCTCCTACGAGCAGTACTTC
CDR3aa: CASSWAASYEQYF

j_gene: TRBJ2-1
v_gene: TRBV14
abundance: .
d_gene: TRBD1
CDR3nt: TGTGCCAGCAGCCTGGTCGACAGGGCTAGTGAGCAGTTCTTC
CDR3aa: CASSLVDRASEQFF

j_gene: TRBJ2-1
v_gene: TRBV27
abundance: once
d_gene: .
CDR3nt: TGTGCCAGCACTGCGTACAATGAGCAGTTCTTC
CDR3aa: CASTAYNEQFF

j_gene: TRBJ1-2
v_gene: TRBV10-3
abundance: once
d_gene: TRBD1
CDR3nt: TGTGCCATCAGGCAGGACAGGGGGGCTGGCTACACCTTC
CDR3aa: CAIRQDRGAGYTF

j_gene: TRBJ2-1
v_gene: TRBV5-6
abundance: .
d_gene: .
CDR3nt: TGTGCCAGCAGCCCATTCTTCGGTGCCAACAATGAGCAGTTCTTC
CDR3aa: CASSPFFGANNEQFF

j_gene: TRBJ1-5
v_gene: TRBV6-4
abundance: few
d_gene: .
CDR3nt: TGTGCCAGCAGTGACGGGGAAAATCAGCCCCAGCATTTT
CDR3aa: CASSDGENQPQHF

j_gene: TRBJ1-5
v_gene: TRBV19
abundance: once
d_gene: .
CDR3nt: TGTGCCAGTAGTATAGATTTGGAGGAGACAGTGGGGTATAGCAATCAGCCCCAGCATTTT
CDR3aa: CASSIDLEETVGYSNQPQHF

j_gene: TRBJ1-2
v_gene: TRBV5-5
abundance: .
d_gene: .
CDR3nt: TGTGCCAGCAGCTTTGTAGAGGGCCCCGGATCGGGTGGCTACACCTTC
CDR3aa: CASSFVEGPGSGGYTF

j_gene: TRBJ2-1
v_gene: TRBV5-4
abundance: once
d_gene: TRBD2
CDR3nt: TGTGCCAGCAGCTCCCGGGAGGGCGACTACAATGAGCAGTTCTTC
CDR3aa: CASSSREGDYNEQFF

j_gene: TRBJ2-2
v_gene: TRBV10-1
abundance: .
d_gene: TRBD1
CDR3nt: TGCGCCAGCAGTGTAGGGGGACAGGGATACACCGGGGAGCTGTTTTTT
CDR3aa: CASSVGGQGYTGELFF

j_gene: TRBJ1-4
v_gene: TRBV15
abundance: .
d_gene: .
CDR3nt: TGTGCCACCAGCAGAGGGAAGGGGCAGGTTGAAAAACTGTTTTTT
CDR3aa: CATSRGKGQVEKLFF

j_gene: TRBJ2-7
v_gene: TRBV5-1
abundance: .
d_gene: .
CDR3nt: TGCGCCAGCAGCTTGGCACCTCACTACGAGCAGTACTTC
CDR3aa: CASSLAPHYEQYF

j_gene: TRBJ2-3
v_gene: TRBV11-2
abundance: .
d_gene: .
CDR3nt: TGTGCCAGCAGCCCCCCTGTGGGAAGCACAGATACGCAGTATTTT
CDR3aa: CASSPPVGSTDTQYF

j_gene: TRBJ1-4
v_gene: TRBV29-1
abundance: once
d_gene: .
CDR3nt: TGCAGCGTGTTTGTTGAAAAACTGTTTTTT
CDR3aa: CSVFVEKLFF

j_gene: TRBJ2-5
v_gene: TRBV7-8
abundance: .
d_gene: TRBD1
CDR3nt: TGTGCCAGCAGCCCGACAGGGGGCGCCCGCTCGTACCAAGAGACCCAGTACTTC
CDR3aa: CASSPTGGARSYQETQYF

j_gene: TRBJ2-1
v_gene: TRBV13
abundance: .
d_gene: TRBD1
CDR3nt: TGTGCCAGCAGCTTCTGGACAGGGGACAATGAGCAGTTCTTC
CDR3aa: CASSFWTGDNEQFF

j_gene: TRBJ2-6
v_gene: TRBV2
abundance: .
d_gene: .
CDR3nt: TGTGCCAGCAGTGTTCCAGGGAGCTACCACTCTGGGGCCAACGTCCTGACTTTC
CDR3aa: CASSVPGSYHSGANVLTF

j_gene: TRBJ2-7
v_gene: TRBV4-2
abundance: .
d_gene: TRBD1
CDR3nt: TGTGCCAGCAGCCAAAGACAGGGGGCTGGCTACGAGCAGTACTTC
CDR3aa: CASSQRQGAGYEQYF

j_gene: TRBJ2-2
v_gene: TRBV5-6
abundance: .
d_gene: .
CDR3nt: TGTGCCAGCAGCTCACTAGGGGCCGGGGAGCTGTTTTTT
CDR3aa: CASSSLGAGELFF

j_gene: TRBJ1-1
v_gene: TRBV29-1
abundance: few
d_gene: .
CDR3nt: TGCAGCGTTGTATCTCAGGGAGAAGCTTTCTTT
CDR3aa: CSVVSQGEAFF

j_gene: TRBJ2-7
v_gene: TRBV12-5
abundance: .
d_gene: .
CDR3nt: TGTGCTAGTGGTTTGTACGTAAAAGAGGGGAACGAGCAGTACTTC
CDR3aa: CASGLYVKEGNEQYF

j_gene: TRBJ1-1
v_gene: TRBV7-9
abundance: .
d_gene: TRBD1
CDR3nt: TGTGCCAGCAGCTTAGTTACGACAGGGGTGGGAACTGAAGCTTTCTTT
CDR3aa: CASSLVTTGVGTEAFF

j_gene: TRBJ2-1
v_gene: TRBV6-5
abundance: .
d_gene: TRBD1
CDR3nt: TGTGCCAGCAGTTACTCGGCCAGGGGGTCCTACAATGAGCAGTTCTTC
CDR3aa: CASSYSARGSYNEQFF

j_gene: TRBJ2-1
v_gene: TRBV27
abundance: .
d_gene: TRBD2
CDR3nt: TGTGCCAGCAGACTAGCGGGGGGGCGCAATGAGCAGTTCTTC
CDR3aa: CASRLAGGRNEQFF

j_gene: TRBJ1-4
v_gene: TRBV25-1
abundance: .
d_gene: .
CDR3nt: TGTGCCAGCAGTGAAGACCGGGAGTTTAGGATAACTAATGAAAAACTGTTTTTT
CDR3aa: CASSEDREFRITNEKLFF

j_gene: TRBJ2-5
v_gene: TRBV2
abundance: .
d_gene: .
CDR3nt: TGTGCCAGCAGTGAACCGGGGATGGAGACCCAGTACTTC
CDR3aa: CASSEPGMETQYF

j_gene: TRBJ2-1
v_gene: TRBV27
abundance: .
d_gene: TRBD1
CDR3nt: TGTGCCAGCAGTATAGGACAGGGTAGCAGGGGGGAGCAGTTCTTC
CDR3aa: CASSIGQGSRGEQFF

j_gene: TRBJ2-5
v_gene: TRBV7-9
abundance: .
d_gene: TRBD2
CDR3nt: TGTGCCAGCAGCGCAAGCCGGGACTACCTGTACCAAGAGACCCAGTACTTC
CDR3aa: CASSASRDYLYQETQYF

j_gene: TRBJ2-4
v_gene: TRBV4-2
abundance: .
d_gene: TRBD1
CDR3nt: TGTGCCAGCAGCCAAGTGGGGCAGGGGACAGGGGACCCGAAGGCCAAAAACATTCAGTACTTC
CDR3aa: CASSQVGQGTGDPKAKNIQYF

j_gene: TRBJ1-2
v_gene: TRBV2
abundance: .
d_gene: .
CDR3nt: TGTGCCAGCAGCCCCCTTGGACCTAACTATGGCTACACCTTC
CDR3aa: CASSPLGPNYGYTF

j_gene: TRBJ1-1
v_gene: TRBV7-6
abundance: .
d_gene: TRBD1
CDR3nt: TGTGCCAGCAGCTTAGGACAGGGGAACACTGAAGCTTTCTTT
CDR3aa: CASSLGQGNTEAFF

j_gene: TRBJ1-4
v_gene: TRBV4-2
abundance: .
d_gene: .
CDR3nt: TGTGCCAGCGGGACCGGGAACTCCTTACTGTTTTTT
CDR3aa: CASGTGNSLLFF

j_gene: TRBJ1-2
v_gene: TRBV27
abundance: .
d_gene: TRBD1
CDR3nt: TGTGCCAGCAGTGACAGGGTATTTAGCTATGGCTACACCTTC
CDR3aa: CASSDRVFSYGYTF

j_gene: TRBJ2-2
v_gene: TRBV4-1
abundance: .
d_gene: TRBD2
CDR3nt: TGCGCCAGCAGCCACAAAGGGGCTAGCGGGGGGGCCGGGGAGCTGTTTTTT
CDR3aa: CASSHKGASGGAGELFF

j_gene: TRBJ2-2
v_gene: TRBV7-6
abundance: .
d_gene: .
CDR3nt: TGTGCCAGCAGCGGCCGGGACACCGGTACCGGGGAGCTGTTTTTT
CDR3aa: CASSGRDTGTGELFF

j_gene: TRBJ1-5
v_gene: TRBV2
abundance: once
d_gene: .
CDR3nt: TGTGCCAGCAACAGACCCGGGGCCGATACTTTCAATCAGCCCCAGCATTTT
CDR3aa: CASNRPGADTFNQPQHF

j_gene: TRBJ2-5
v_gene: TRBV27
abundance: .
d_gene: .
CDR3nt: TGTGCCAGCACCTGGACAGGCCAGGGAGGAGAGACCCAGTACTTC
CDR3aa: CASTWTGQGGETQYF

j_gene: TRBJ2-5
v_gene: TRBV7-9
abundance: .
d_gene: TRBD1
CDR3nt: TGTGCCAGCAGTTTTCCACCGGGACAGCGGTACCAAGAGACCCAGTACTTC
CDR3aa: CASSFPPGQRYQETQYF

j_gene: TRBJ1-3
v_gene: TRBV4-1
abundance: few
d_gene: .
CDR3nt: TGCGCCAGCAGCCAACGGACAGCCTCTGGAAACACCATATATTTT
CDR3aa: CASSQRTASGNTIYF

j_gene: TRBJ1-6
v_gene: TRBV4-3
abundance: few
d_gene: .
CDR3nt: TGCGCCAGCAGCCAAGATCTGGCCAGTAATTCACCCCTCCACTTT
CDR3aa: CASSQDLASNSPLHF

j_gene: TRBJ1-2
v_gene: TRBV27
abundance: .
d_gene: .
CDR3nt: TGTGCCAGCGGGCAAGCAGGGTCGAAAGGCTACACCTTC
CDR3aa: CASGQAGSKGYTF

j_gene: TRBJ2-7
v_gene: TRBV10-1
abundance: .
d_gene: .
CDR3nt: TGCGCCAGCAGTGCCCACTACGAGCAGTACTTC
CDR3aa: CASSAHYEQYF

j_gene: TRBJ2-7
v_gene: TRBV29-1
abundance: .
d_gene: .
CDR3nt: TGCAGCGTTGAAGAGGGGGAGCAGTACTTC
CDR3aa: CSVEEGEQYF